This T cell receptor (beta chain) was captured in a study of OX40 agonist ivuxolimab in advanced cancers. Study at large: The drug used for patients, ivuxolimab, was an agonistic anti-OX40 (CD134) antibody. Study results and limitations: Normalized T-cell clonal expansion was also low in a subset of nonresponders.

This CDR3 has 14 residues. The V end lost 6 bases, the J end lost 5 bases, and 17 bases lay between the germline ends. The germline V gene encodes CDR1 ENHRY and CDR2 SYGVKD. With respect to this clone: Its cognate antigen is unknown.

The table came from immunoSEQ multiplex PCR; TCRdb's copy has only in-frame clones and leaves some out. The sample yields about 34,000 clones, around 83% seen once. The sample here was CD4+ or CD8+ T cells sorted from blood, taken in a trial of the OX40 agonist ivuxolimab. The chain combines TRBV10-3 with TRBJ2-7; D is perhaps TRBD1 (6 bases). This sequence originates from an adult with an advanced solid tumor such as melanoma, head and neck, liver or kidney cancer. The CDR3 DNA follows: TGTGCCATCAGGATCCGACAGGATTCGCACGAGCAGTACTTC. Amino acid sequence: CAIRIRQDSHEQYF.